These 32 T cell receptor beta chains came from one sample sequenced in a study of T cells in Graves' hyperthyroidism and ophthalmopathy. There were TCR beta CDR3 regions amplified from RNA transcripts. HTBI primers were employed in a first-round RT-PCR of the TCR CDR3. MiXCR was run by TCRdb on the multiplex PCR reads, yielding one entry per CDR3 protein. The sample lists approximately 590,000 distinct CDR3 sequences; 35% to 55% were seen once. The sequencing sample was made of peripheral blood or thyroid tissue (not recorded which). Receptors were obtained from a woman aged 18-30 years with Graves' hyperthyroidism.

V gene TRBV15 combines with J gene TRBJ1-3, with TRBD1 identical over 7 bases. With V trimmed by 3 bases and J by 3 bases, 8 bases remained unmatched. Germline CDR1 reads LNHNV; CDR2 reads YYDKDF (reference sequence). This CDR3 has 16 amino acids. The CDR3 loop is CATSSQDDRVGNTIYF. The CDR3 DNA is TGTGCCACCAGCAGCCAAGACGACAGGGTTGGAAACACCATATATTTT.

Comment on this clonotype: This CDR3 is missing its conserved last phenylalanine or tryptophan, likely due to a read error. The DNA is omitted, as the CDR3 cannot be located on it reliably, and the CDR3 follows TCRdb's listing. The rearrangement joins TRBV15 to TRBJ2-5; TRBD1 is the table's D call, not checked against the DNA. Germline assignment: CDR1 LNHNV and CDR2 YYDKDF (reference sequence). The length of the CDR3 is 9 amino acids, counting both ends. This CDR3 reads CATSRDLRT.

This clonotype was counted a single time. The CDR3 does not close with the conserved phenylalanine or tryptophan, likely indicating a read error. The rearrangement uses TRBV2 and TRBJ2-5; D is possibly TRBD1 or TRBD2 (5 bases each). The V end was cut by 1 base, the J end by 5 bases, with 5 bases between. The CDR3 has 12 amino acids. The germline gives CDR1 SNHLY, CDR2 FYNNEI. CDR3 residues: CASSEGGETQYL. In nucleotides, the CDR3 is TGTGCCAGCAGTGAAGGGGGGGAGACCCAGTACCTC.

In this sample, this clonotype turned up once. V and J are TRBV7-9 and TRBJ2-7; D uncertain. The length of the CDR3 is 13 residues. Trimming removed 7 bases from V and 5 bases from J, with 15 bases in between. CDR1 is SEHNR and CDR2 is FQNEAQ in the germline V gene (reference sequence). DNA for the CDR3: TGTGCCAGCACCCTTCCGCAGGCAAACGAGCAGTACTTC. Amino acid sequence: CASTLPQANEQYF.

V gene TRBV14 combines with J gene TRBJ1-3; D is ambiguous. CDR1 and CDR2 (germline): SGHDN, FVKESK. The CDR3 totals 16 residues. Trimming removed 4 bases at V and 1 base at J, with 14 bases between. The CDR3 protein is CASSRRPAGSGNTIYF. The CDR3 DNA sequence: TGTGCCAGCAGCCGACGTCCGGCAGGATCTGGAAACACCATATATTTT.

This clonotype showed up many times. The chain combines TRBV24-1 with TRBJ2-6, with 10 bases that match TRBD1. CDR1 KGHDR and CDR2 SFDVKD come from the germline V gene. The CDR3 consists of 18 residues. Trimming removed 3 bases from V and 4 bases from J; junction bases left unmatched: 8. This CDR3 is CATSDTTGTGAGANVLTF. CDR3 coding DNA: TGTGCCACCAGTGATACCACCGGGACAGGGGCCGGGGCCAACGTCCTGACTTTC.

This clonotype has just a few counts. V is TRBV7-2 and J is TRBJ1-4; 9 bases map to TRBD1. V was pared by 5 bases and J by 7 bases, with 11 bases of the junction left unmatched. Germline-derived CDR1 and CDR2 are SGHTA and FQGNSA. This CDR3 contains 16 residues. The CDR3 bases are TGTGCCAGCAGCCCCCATACCGGGACAGGGACTGAAAAACTGTTTTTT. Translation gives CASSPHTGTGTEKLFF.

A few counts support this clonotype. The rearrangement links TRBV6-5 to TRBJ1-1; D gene ambiguous. CDR3 length: 12 amino acids. Germline lookup yields CDR1 MNHEY and CDR2 SVGAGI. V shed 5 bases and J shed 4 bases, with 8 bases lying between them. Written as DNA, the CDR3 is TGTGCCAGCAGTGAAGGTAGCACTGAAGCTTTCTTT. As protein: CASSEGSTEAFF.

The rearrangement links TRBV9 to TRBJ2-7; TRBD1 is a possible D gene (6 bases). With 0 bases removed from V and 2 bases from J, the gap between germline ends came to 9 bases. CDR3 length: 14 residues. Germline-derived CDR1 and CDR2 are SGDLS and YYNGEE. The CDR3 spells CASSVGRDTYEQYF. CDR3 bases: TGTGCCAGCAGCGTAGGTCGGGACACCTACGAGCAGTACTTC.

Regarding this clonotype: The junction differs from germline at one of its ends, possibly a read error. The chain uses TRBV4-1 and TRBJ1-2; D unclear. The CDR3 contains 13 residues. Per the germline V gene, CDR1 is MGHRA and CDR2 is YSYEKL. CDR3 in amino acids: CASSQEKLYGYTF. The DNA of the CDR3 is TGTGCCAGCAGCCAAGAAAAGCTCTATGGCTACACCTTC.

Remarks on this clonotype: The CDR3 does not close with the conserved phenylalanine or tryptophan, likely indicating a read error. The rearrangement uses TRBV7-9 and TRBJ1-1; D not resolved. Per the germline V gene, CDR1 is SEHNR and CDR2 is FQNEAQ (reference sequence). CDR3 length: 12 amino acids. V was shortened by 3 bases and J by 5 bases, with 7 bases between the two germline ends. The CDR3 DNA follows: TGTGCCAGCAGCTTGGCGGGTACTGAAGCTTTCTCT. Amino acids: CASSLAGTEAFS.

The chain is built from TRBV10-3 and TRBJ1-1; 8 positions match TRBD1. The trim removed 10 bases at V and 6 bases at J, leaving 16 bases unmatched. The CDR3 totals 15 residues. Germline CDR1 reads ENHRY; CDR2 reads SYGVKD. CDR3 DNA sequence: TGTGCCAGCAGAGGGGACAGGCCTTCTTACCCTGAAGCTTTCTTT. Its protein is CASRGDRPSYPEAFF.

The genes are TRBV6-6 and TRBJ2-5, with a possible D match to TRBD2 (5 bases). The V end lost 2 bases, the J end lost 5 bases, and 9 bases lay between the germline ends. CDR1 and CDR2 from the germline V gene are MNHNY and SVGAGI (reference sequence). The CDR3 contains 13 residues. The CDR3 nucleotides are TGTGCCAGCAGTTACCTGTGGGAGGAGACCCAGTACTTC. Protein: CASSYLWEETQYF.

The rearrangement uses TRBV10-3 and TRBJ1-3; tentative D call: TRBD1 (6 bases). Deletions cut 10 bases from V and 0 bases from J, with 19 bases between. Germline values: CDR1 ENHRY, CDR2 SYGVKD. This CDR3 comprises 16 residues. CDR3 region: CASRDNTGPSGNTIYF. The CDR3 DNA follows: TGTGCCAGCAGGGACAACACAGGCCCCTCTGGAAACACCATATATTTT.

This clonotype was observed a single time. A much larger clone lies one base from this, so it may be a read error. V gene TRBV2 combines with J gene TRBJ2-2; 12 bases are shared with TRBD1. The CDR3 consists of 15 residues. Germline values: CDR1 SNHLY, CDR2 FYNNEI. The CDR3, as DNA: TGTGCCAGCATGGGGGACAGGGGGCGAACCGGGGAGCCGTTTTTT. Its protein is CASMGDRGRTGEPFF. Supplemented by reference TRBV2 and TRBJ2-2, the full variable domain reads EPEVTQTPSHQVTQMGQEVILRCVPISNHLYFYWYRQILGQKVEFLVSFYNNEISEKSEIFDDQFSVERPDGSNFTLKIRSTKLEDSAMYFCASMGDRGRTGEPFFGEGSRLTVL.

V gene TRBV29-1 combines with J gene TRBJ2-7; 8 positions agree with TRBD1. Germline CDR1 is SQVTM and CDR2 is ANQGSEA. V was pared by 5 bases and J by 5 bases, with 2 bases of the junction left unmatched. CDR3 length: 11 amino acids. The chain's CDR3 is CSVHRGDEQYF. CDR3 sequence (DNA): TGCAGCGTTCACAGGGGGGACGAGCAGTACTTC.

Comments on this clonotype: Germline and junction disagree at one end, which may indicate a read error. The chain links TRBV7-3 to TRBJ1-1; TRBD1 is a possible D gene (5 bases). This CDR3 has 15 amino acids. Per the germline V gene, CDR1 is SGHTA and CDR2 is FQGTGA. The CDR3 here is CASSLRVQENTEAFF. CDR3 DNA sequence: TGCGCCAGCAGCTTGCGAGTACAGGAGAACACTGAAGCTTTCTTT.

This clonotype came up a few times. V gene TRBV10-3 combines with J gene TRBJ1-2; 7 bases align to TRBD1. The CDR3 runs 13 residues. The junction had 6 bases not matched to a gene; V was cut back by 11 bases and J by 0 bases. Germline lookup yields CDR1 ENHRY and CDR2 SYGVKD. In DNA form, the CDR3 reads TGTGCCGCGTACAGGGGACCTAACTATGGCTACACCTTC. Translated: CAAYRGPNYGYTF.

This clonotype occurred many times. The rearrangement links TRBV15 to TRBJ2-7, with 9 nucleotides matching TRBD1. CDR1 and CDR2 (germline): LNHNV, YYDKDF (reference sequence). This CDR3 is 17 amino acids long. Trimming cost V 0 bases and J 6 bases; bases outside gene matches: 12. The CDR3 DNA is TGTGCCACCAGCAGAGAGAGGGGGACAGGGCCCTTATCCGAGCAGTACTTC. The encoded protein is CATSRERGTGPLSEQYF.

The sample holds many counts of this clonotype. V and J are TRBV24-1 and TRBJ1-5, with 9 bases matching TRBD1. This CDR3 is built from 17 residues. The germline gives CDR1 KGHDR, CDR2 SFDVKD. Unmatched junction bases numbered 6, after V lost 4 bases and J lost 0 bases. CDR3: CATSDPGTGNSNQPQHF. The CDR3 DNA is TGTGCCACCAGTGACCCTGGGACAGGGAATAGCAATCAGCCCCAGCATTTT.

This clonotype was observed many times. The rearrangement links TRBV7-2 to TRBJ1-2, with unresolved D. The V and J ends lost 1 base and 4 bases respectively, with 1 base between them. Looked up from germline, CDR1 is SGHTA and CDR2 is FQGNSA. This CDR3 contains 11 residues. The CDR3 loop reads CASSLVYGYTF. CDR3 nucleotide sequence: TGTGCCAGCAGCTTAGTCTATGGCTACACCTTC.

The V call is TRBV25-1, the J call TRBJ2-7; 13 bases agree with TRBD2. Looked up from germline, CDR1 is MGHDK and CDR2 is SYGVNS. This CDR3 has 14 residues. V lost 9 bases to trimming and J lost 2 bases; unmatched junction nucleotides: 4. CDR3 amino acids: CASGLAGATYEQYF. In DNA, the CDR3 is TGTGCCAGTGGACTAGCGGGAGCCACCTACGAGCAGTACTTC.

The chain couples TRBV9 to TRBJ1-1; D not resolved. With 4 bases removed from V and 1 base from J, the gap between germline ends came to 17 bases. The CDR3 loop spans 16 amino acids. Germline V gives CDR1 SGDLS, CDR2 YYNGEE. As DNA, the CDR3 is TGTGCCAGCAGCCAACCCCTAGGGATGGGGAACACTGAAGCTTTCTTT. It translates to CASSQPLGMGNTEAFF.

This rearrangement joins TRBV7-9 to TRBJ2-7; D possibly matches TRBD1 or TRBD2 (5 bases each). Per germline, CDR1 SEHNR and CDR2 FQNEAQ (reference sequence). This CDR3 has 13 amino acids. With 3 bases removed from V and 3 bases from J, the gap between germline ends came to 9 bases. CDR3 sequence: CASSLLGDYEQYF. CDR3 DNA sequence: TGTGCCAGCAGCTTGTTGGGGGACTACGAGCAGTACTTC.

This clonotype was picked up a small number of times. This chain joins TRBV12-5 and TRBJ1-4; 9 bases agree with TRBD1. Germline CDR1 reads LGHNT; CDR2 reads FRNRAP. There are 14 residues in the CDR3. CDR3 loop: CASSLGTGYEKLFF. In DNA, the CDR3 is TGTGCCAGCAGTTTAGGGACAGGGTATGAAAAACTGTTTTTT.

The CDR3 nucleotides read TGCGCCAGCGGAGTACAGAGAGCCTACGAGCAGTACTTC. Amino acids: CASGVQRAYEQYF. The J gene is TRBJ2-7, the V gene TRBV10-2, with unresolved D. V lost 8 bases, J lost 2 bases, and 13 bases lay in between. Germline V gene data show CDR1 as WSHSY and CDR2 as SAAADI. This CDR3 comprises 13 residues.

The chain recombines TRBV7-9 with TRBJ1-4; no clear D gene. The V end lost 3 bases, the J end lost 6 bases, and 11 bases lay between the germline ends. This CDR3 spans 14 amino acids. Germline V gene sequence: CDR1 SEHNR, CDR2 FQNEAQ (reference sequence). CDR3: CASSLGGRDEKLFF. The CDR3, as DNA: TGTGCCAGCAGCTTGGGCGGAAGGGATGAAAAACTGTTTTTT.

V gene TRBV24-1 combines with J gene TRBJ2-5; D gene unclear. This CDR3 is 11 amino acids long. Trimming cost V 7 bases and J 5 bases, with 7 bases left between them. Germline CDR1 and CDR2: KGHDR and SFDVKD. The chain's CDR3 is CATSPGETQYF. CDR3 DNA sequence: TGTGCCACCAGCCCTGGGGAGACCCAGTACTTC.

This clonotype has at least ten counts. The chain carries TRBV7-3 and TRBJ2-6; TRBD1 matches 7 bases. V was clipped by 7 bases and J by 2 bases; unmatched bases: 2. Germline-derived CDR1 and CDR2 are SGHTA and FQGTGA. The CDR3 is made up of 14 amino acids. Here the CDR3 reads CASNTGAGANVLTF. The DNA of the CDR3 is TGTGCCAGCAACACAGGGGCTGGGGCCAACGTCCTGACTTTC.

This clonotype has more than one count but fewer than ten. This chain uses TRBV2 with TRBJ1-5; D call uncertain. The germline V gene has CDR1 SNHLY and CDR2 FYNNEI. The CDR3 is 15 residues long. V was pared by 0 bases and J by 0 bases, with 6 bases between. CDR3 residues: CASSEAWRSNQPQHF. The CDR3 coding sequence is TGTGCCAGCAGTGAAGCGTGGCGTAGCAATCAGCCCCAGCATTTT.

V is TRBV2 and J is TRBJ1-2, with D possibly TRBD1 on 6 matching bases. The CDR3 covers 11 residues. V was clipped by 8 bases and J by 9 bases, with 13 bases between them. The germline CDR1 and CDR2 sequences are SNHLY and FYNNEI. The CDR3 is CASQDSRRYTF. The CDR3 DNA follows: TGTGCCAGCCAGGACAGCAGGCGCTACACCTTC.

This clonotype was picked up a small number of times. This chain uses TRBV7-9 with TRBJ1-5, with D possibly TRBD1 on 5 matching bases. The CDR3 consists of 12 residues. V was clipped by 7 bases and J by 9 bases, with 13 bases between them. Germline lookup yields CDR1 SEHNR and CDR2 FQNEAQ (reference sequence). The DNA of the CDR3 is TGTGCCAGCACCCAGGTCGGGGGGCCCCAGCATTTT. As protein: CASTQVGGPQHF.